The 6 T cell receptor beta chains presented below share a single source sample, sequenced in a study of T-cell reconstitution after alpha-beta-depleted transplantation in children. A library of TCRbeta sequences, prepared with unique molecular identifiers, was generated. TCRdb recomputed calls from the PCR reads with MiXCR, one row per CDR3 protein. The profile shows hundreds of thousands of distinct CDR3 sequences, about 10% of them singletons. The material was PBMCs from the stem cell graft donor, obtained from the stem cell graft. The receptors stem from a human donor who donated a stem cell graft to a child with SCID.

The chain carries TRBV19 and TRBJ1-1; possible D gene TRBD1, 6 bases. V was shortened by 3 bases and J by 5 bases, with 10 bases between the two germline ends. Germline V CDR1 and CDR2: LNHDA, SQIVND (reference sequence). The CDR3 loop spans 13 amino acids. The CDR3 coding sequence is TGTGCCAGTAGTATCGGGGGGCAAACTGAAGCTTTCTTT. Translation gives CASSIGGQTEAFF.

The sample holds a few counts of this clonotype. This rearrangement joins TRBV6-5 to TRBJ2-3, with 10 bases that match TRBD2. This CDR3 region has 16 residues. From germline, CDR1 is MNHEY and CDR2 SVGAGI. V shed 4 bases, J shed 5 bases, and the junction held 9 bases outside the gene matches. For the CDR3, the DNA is TGTGCCAGCAGTTCCACCGGGACTAGCGTACAAGATACGCAGTATTTT. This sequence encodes CASSSTGTSVQDTQYF.

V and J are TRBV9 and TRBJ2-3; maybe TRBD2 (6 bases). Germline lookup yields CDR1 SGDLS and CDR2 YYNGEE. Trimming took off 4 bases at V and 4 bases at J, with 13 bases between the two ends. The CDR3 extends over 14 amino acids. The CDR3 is CASSPRPGADTQYF. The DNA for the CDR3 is TGTGCCAGCAGCCCCCGGCCGGGGGCAGATACGCAGTATTTT.

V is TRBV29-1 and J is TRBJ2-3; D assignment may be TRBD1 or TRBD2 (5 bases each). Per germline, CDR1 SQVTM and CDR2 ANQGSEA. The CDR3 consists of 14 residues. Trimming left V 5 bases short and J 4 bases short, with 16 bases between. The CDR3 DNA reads TGCAGCGTTTCTAGCACCCGAGGGGCAGATACGCAGTATTTT. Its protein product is CSVSSTRGADTQYF.

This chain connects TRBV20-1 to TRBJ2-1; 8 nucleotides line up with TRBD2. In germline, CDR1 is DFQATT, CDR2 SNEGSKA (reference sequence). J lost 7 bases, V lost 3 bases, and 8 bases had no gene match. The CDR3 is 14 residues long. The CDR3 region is CSASWRGAPNEQFF. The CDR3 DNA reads TGCAGTGCTAGCTGGCGGGGGGCTCCGAATGAGCAGTTCTTC.

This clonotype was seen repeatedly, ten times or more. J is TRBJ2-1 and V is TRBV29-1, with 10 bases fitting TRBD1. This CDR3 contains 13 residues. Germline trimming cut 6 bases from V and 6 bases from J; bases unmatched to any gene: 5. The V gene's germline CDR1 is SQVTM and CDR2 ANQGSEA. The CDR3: CSVARDRGNEQFF. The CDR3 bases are TGCAGCGTAGCCCGGGACAGGGGCAATGAGCAGTTCTTC.